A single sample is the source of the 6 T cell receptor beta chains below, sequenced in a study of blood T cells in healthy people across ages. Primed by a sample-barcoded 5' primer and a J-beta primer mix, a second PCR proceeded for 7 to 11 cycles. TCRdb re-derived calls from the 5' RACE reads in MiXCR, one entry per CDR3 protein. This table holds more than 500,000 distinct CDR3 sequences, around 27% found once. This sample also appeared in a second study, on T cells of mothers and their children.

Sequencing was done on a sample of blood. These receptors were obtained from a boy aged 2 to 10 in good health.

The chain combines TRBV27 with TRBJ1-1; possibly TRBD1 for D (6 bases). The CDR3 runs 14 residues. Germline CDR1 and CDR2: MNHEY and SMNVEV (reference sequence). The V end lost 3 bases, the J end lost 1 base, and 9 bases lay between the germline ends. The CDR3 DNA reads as TGTGCCAGCAGTTTCCGGGACAAGAACACTGAAGCTTTCTTT. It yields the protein CASSFRDKNTEAFF.

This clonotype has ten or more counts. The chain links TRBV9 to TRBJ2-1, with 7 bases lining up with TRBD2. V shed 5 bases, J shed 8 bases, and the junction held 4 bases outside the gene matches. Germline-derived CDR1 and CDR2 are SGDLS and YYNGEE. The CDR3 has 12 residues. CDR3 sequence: CASSVGGDEQFF. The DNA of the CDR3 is TGTGCCAGCAGTGTGGGAGGGGATGAGCAGTTCTTC. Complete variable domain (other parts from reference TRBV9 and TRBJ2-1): DSGVTQTPKHLITATGQRVTLRCSPRSGDLSVYWYQQSLDQGLQFLIQYYNGEERAKGNILERFSAQQFPDLHSELNLSSLELGDSALYFCASSVGGDEQFFGPGTRLTVL.

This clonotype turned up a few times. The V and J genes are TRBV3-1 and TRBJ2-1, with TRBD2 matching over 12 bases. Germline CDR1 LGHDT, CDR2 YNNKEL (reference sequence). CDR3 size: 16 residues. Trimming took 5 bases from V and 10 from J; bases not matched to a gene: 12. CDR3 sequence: CASSAPGTSGPNEQFF. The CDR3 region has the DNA TGTGCCAGCAGCGCCCCCGGGACTAGCGGGCCAAACGAGCAGTTCTTC.

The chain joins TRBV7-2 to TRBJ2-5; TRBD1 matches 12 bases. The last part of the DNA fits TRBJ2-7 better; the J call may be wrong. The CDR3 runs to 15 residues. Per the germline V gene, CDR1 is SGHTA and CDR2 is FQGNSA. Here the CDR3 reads CASRGTGTGGLEQYF. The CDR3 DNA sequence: TGTGCCAGCAGGGGCACCGGGACAGGGGGCCTCGAGCAGTACTTC.

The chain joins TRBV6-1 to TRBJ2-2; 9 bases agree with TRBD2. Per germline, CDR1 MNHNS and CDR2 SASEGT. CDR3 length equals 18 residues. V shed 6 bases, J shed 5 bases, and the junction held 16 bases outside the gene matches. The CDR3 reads CASSLRLRASGKTGELFF. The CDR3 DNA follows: TGTGCCAGCAGCCTGCGGTTGAGGGCTAGCGGGAAGACCGGGGAGCTGTTTTTT.

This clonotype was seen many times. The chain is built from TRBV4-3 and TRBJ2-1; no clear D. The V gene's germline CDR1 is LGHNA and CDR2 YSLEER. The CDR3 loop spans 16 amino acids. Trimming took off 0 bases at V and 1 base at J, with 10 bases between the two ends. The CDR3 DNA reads TGCGCCAGCAGCCAAGACCCCGGAGTTTCCTACAATGAGCAGTTCTTC. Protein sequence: CASSQDPGVSYNEQFF.